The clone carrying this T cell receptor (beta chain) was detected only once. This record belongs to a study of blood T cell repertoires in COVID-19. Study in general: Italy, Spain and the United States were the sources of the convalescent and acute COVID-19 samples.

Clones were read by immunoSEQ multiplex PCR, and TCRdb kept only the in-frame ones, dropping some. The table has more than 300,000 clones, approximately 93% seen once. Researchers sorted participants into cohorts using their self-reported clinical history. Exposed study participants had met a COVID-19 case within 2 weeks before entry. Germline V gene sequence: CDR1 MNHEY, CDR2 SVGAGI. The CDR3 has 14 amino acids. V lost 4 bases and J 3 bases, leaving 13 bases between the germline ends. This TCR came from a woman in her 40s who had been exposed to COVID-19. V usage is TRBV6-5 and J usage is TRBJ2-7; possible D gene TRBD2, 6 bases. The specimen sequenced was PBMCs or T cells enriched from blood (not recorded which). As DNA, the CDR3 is TGTGCCAGCAGTTCCCAACTGCGGGGCTACGAGCAGTACTTC. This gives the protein CASSSQLRGYEQYF.